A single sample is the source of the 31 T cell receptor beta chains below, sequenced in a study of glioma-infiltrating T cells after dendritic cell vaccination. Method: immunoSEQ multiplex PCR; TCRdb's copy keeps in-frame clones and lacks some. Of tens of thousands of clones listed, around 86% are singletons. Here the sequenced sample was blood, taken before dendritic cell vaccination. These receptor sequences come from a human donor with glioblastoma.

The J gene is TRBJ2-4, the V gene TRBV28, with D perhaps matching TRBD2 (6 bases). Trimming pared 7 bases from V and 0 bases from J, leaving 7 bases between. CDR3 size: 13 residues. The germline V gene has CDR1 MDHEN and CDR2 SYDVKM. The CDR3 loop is CASMEGAKNIQYF. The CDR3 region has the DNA TGTGCCAGCATGGAGGGAGCCAAAAACATTCAGTACTTC.

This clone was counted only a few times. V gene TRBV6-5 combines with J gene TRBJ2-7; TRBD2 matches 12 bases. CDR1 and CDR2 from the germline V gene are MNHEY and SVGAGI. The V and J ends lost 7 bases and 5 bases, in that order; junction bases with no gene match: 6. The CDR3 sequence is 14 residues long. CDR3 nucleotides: TGTGCCAGCATGGGGTCTAGCGGGAGGGACGAGCAGTACTTC. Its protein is CASMGSSGRDEQYF.

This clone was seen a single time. CDR3 nucleotides: TGTGCCAGCAGCAAAACAGGGGACGGAGAGCAGTACTTC. It is translated as CASSKTGDGEQYF. This chain uses TRBV7-9 with TRBJ2-7; 7 bases agree with TRBD1. J lost 7 bases, V lost 5 bases, and 8 bases had no gene match. This CDR3 contains 13 residues. The germline V gene has CDR1 SEHNR and CDR2 FQNEAQ (reference sequence).

As DNA, the CDR3 is TGTGCCAGCAGTGAAAGCGCAGATACGCAGTATTTT. Its protein product is CASSESADTQYF. The rearrangement links TRBV25-1 to TRBJ2-3, with D uncertain. V dropped 2 bases and J dropped 4 bases, with 4 bases sitting between them. The CDR3 totals 12 residues. CDR1 and CDR2 from the germline V gene are MGHDK and SYGVNS.

The CDR3 DNA reads TGTGCCAGCAGTATTGCGGGGGCCGATCAGCCCCAGCATTTT. Translation gives CASSIAGADQPQHF. The genes are TRBV2 and TRBJ1-5; maybe TRBD1 (6 bases). The V gene's germline CDR1 is SNHLY and CDR2 FYNNEI. The CDR3 extends over 14 amino acids. V was clipped by 5 bases and J by 5 bases, with 13 bases between them.

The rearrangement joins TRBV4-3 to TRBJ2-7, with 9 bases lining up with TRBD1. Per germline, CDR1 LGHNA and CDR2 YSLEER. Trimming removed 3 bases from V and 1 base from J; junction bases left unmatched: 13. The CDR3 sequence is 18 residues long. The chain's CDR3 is CASSHRTGVTGQSYEQYF. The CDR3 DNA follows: TGCGCCAGCAGCCACCGGACAGGGGTAACAGGTCAATCCTACGAGCAGTACTTC.

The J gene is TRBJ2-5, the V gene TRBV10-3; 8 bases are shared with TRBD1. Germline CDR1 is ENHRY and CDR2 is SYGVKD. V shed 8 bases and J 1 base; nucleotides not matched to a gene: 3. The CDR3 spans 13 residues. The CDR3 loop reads CAIARGPQETQYF. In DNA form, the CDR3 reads TGTGCCATCGCCAGGGGGCCCCAAGAGACCCAGTACTTC.

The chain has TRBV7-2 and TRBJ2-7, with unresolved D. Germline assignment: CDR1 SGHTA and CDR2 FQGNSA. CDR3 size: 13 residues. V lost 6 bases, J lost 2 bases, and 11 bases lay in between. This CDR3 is CASRPPAAYEQYF. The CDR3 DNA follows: TGTGCCAGCAGACCCCCGGCGGCCTACGAGCAGTACTTC.

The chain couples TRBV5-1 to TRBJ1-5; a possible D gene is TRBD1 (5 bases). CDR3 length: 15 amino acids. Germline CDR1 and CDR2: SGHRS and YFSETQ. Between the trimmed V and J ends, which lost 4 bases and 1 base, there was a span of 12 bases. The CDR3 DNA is TGCGCCAGCAGCCCCGATGGGGCGAGCAATCAGCCCCAGCATTTT. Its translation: CASSPDGASNQPQHF.

CDR3 sequence reads: CASSPDRGRNQPQHF. The DNA for the CDR3 is TGTGCCAGCAGTCCCGACAGGGGTCGCAATCAGCCCCAGCATTTT. The chain uses TRBV5-4 and TRBJ1-5; 8 bases match TRBD1. The germline V gene has CDR1 SGHNT and CDR2 YYREEE (reference sequence). The V gene end was trimmed by 5 bases and the J gene end by 2 bases; junction bases not matched to a gene: 6. The CDR3 length is 15 residues.

This CDR3 reads CAWNYRGLPQETQYF. CDR3 DNA sequence: TGTGCCTGGAATTACAGGGGACTCCCCCAAGAGACCCAGTACTTC. The V and J genes are TRBV30 and TRBJ2-5; tentatively, D is TRBD1 (7 bases). V was cut by 4 bases and J by 1 base, with 16 bases left in between. Germline values: CDR1 GTSNPN, CDR2 SVGIG (reference sequence). The CDR3 has 15 residues.

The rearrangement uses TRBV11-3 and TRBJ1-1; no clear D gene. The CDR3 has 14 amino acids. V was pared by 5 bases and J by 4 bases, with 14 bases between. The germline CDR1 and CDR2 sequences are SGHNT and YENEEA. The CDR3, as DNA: TGTGCCAGCAGCAGGCGGCCGGGAAGCACTGAAGCTTTCTTT. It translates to CASSRRPGSTEAFF.

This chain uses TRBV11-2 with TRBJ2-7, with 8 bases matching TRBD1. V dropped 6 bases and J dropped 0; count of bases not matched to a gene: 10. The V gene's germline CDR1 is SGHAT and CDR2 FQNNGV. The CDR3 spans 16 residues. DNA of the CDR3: TGTGCCAGCAGTTTGCGGACAGGGATATACTCCTACGAGCAGTACTTC. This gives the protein CASSLRTGIYSYEQYF.

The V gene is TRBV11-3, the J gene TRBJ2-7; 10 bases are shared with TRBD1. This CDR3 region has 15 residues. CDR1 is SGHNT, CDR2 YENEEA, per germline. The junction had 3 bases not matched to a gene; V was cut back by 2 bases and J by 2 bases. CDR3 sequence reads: CASSLRGQGPYEQYF. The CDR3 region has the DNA TGTGCCAGCAGCTTACGGGGACAGGGGCCCTACGAGCAGTACTTC.

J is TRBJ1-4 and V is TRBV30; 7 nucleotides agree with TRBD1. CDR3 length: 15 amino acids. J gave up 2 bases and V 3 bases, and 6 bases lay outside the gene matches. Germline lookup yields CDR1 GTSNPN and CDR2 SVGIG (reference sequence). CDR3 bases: TGTGCCTGGAGCCTACAGGGGTCGACTAATGAAAAACTGTTTTTT. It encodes CAWSLQGSTNEKLFF.

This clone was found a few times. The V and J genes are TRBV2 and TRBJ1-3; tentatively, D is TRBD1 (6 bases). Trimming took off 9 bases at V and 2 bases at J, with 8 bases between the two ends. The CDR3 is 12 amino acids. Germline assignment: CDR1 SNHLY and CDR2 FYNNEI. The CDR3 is CARKGAGNTIYF. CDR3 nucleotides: TGTGCCAGAAAGGGGGCTGGAAACACCATATATTTT.

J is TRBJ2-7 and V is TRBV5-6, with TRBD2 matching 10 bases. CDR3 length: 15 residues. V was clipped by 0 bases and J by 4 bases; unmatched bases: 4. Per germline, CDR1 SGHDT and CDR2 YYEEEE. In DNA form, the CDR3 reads TGTGCCAGCAGCTTGGGTGGGACTAGCGTTTACGAGCAGTACTTC. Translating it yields CASSLGGTSVYEQYF. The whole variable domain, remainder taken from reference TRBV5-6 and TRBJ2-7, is DAGVTQSPTHLIKTRGQQVTLRCSPKSGHDTVSWYQQALGQGPQFIFQYYEEEERQRGNFPDRFSGHQFPNYSSELNVNALLLGDSALYLCASSLGGTSVYEQYFGPGTRLTVT.

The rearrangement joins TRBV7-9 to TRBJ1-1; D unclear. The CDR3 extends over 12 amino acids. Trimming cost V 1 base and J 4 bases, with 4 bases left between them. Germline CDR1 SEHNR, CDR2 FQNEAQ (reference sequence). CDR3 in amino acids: CASSLGSTEAFF. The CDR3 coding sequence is TGTGCCAGCAGCTTAGGGAGCACTGAAGCTTTCTTT.

This CDR3 is CASSLVSALNYGYTF. Here the CDR3 DNA reads TGTGCCAGCAGCTTAGTATCCGCACTAAACTATGGCTACACCTTC. The V and J genes are TRBV7-9 and TRBJ1-2; D unclear. The ends were cut back, 1 base at V and 2 bases at J, with 11 bases in the middle. Looked up from germline, CDR1 is SEHNR and CDR2 is FQNEAQ (reference sequence). The CDR3 loop spans 15 amino acids.

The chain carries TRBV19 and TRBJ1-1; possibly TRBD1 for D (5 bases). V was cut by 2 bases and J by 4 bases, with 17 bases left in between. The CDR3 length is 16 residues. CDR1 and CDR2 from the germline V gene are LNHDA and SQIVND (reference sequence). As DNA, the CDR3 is TGTGCCAGTAGTATAATGTGGGCAGGGCTTACCACTGAAGCTTTCTTT. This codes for CASSIMWAGLTTEAFF.

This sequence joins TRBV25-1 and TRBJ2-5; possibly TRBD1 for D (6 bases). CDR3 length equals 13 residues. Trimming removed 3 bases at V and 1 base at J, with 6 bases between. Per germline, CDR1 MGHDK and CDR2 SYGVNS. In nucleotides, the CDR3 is TGTGCCAGCAGTGACAGGGGCCAAGAGACCCAGTACTTC. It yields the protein CASSDRGQETQYF.

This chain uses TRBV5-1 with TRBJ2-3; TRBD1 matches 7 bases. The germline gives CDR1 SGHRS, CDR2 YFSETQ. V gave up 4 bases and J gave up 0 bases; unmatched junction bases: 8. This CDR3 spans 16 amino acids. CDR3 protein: CASSVLLGQSTDTQYF. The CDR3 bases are TGCGCCAGCAGCGTGTTATTGGGACAGAGCACAGATACGCAGTATTTT.

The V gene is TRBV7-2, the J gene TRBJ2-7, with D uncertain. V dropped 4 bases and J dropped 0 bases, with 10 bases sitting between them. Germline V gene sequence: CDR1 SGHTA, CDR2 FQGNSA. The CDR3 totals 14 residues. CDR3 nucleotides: TGTGCCAGCAGCTCCACTTTAAGCTCCTACGAGCAGTACTTC. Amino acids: CASSSTLSSYEQYF.

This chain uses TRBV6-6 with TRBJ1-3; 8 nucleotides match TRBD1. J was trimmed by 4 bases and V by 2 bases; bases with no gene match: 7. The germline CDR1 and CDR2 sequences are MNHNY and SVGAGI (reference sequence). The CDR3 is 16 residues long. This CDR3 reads CASSYAGGLSGNTIYF. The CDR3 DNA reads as TGTGCCAGCAGTTACGCAGGGGGCTTGTCGGGAAACACCATATATTTT.

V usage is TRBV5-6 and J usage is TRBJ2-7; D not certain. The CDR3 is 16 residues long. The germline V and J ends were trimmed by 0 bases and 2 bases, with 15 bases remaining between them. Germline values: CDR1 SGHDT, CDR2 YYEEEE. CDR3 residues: CASSLADTFPPYEQYF. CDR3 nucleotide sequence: TGTGCCAGCAGCTTGGCCGATACTTTCCCTCCCTACGAGCAGTACTTC.

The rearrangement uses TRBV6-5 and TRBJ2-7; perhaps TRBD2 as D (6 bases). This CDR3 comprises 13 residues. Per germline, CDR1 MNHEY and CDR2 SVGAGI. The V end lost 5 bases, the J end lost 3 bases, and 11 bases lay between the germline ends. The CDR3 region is CASSPRRGYEQYF. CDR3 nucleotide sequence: TGTGCCAGCAGTCCCCGGAGGGGCTACGAGCAGTACTTC.

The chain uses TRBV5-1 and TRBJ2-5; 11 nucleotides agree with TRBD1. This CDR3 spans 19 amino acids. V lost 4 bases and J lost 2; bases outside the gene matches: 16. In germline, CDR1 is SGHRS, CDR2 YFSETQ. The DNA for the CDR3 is TGCGCCAGCAGCACACGGACAGGGGGCCTAGGGGGCCCACAAGAGACCCAGTACTTC. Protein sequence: CASSTRTGGLGGPQETQYF.

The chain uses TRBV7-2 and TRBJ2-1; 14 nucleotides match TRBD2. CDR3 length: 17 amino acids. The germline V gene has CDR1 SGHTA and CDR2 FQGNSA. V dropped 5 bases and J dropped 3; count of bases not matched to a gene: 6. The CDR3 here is CASSPRLAGGLYNEQFF. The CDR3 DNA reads TGTGCCAGCAGCCCCAGACTAGCGGGAGGGCTCTACAATGAGCAGTTCTTC.

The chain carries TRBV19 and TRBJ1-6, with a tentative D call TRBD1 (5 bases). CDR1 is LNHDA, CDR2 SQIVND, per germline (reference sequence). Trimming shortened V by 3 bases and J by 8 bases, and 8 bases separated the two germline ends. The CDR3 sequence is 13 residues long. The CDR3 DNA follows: TGTGCCAGTAGTATGGGGCTGGATTCACCCCTCCACTTT. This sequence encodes CASSMGLDSPLHF.

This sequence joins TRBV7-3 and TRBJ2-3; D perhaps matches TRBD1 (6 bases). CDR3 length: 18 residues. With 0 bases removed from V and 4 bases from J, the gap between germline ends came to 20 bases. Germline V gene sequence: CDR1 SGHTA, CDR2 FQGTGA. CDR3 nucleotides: TGTGCCAGCAGCTTAACGCATAAACAGGGTTTCCTCTCAGATACGCAGTATTTT. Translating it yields CASSLTHKQGFLSDTQYF.

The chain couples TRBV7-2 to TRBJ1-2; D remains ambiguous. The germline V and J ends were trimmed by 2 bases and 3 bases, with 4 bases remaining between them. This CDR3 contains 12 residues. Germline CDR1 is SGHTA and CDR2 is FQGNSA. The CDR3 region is CASSLRDYGYTF. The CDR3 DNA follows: TGTGCCAGCAGCTTACGCGACTATGGCTACACCTTC.